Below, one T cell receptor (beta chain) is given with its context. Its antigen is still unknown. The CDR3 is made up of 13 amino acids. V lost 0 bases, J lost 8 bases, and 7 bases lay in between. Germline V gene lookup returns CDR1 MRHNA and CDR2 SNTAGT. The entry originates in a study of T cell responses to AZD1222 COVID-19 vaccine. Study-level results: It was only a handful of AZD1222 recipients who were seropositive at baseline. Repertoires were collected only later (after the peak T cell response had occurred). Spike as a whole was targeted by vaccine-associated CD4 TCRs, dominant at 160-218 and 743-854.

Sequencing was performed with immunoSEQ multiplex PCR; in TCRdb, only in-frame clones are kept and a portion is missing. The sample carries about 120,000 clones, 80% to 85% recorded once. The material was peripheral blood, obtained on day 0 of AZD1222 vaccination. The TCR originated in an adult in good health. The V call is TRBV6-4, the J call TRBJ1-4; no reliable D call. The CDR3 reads CASSDSSGEKLFF. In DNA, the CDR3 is TGTGCCAGCAGTGACTCTTCCGGGGAAAAACTGTTTTTT.